These T cell receptor beta chains were read from a single sample in a study of blood T cell repertoires in COVID-19. Assay used: immunoSEQ multiplex PCR; TCRdb lists only in-frame clones, some missing. The table lists 220,000 or so clones, 80% of them singletons. Sequencing was done on a sample of peripheral blood. The source is a woman aged 70-85 years with acute or convalescent COVID-19. CDR3s include the opening cysteine and the closing phenylalanine or tryptophan. A D gene is named only where the DNA matches it firmly. For some rows the clone size is stated as once, few or many, or as a class when expanded; others skip it.

j_call v_call cdr3_length d_call clone_size cdr3_aa cdr3_nt
TRBJ2-5 TRBV5-4 14 - - CASSLGQHQETQYF TGTGCCAGCAGCTTAGGACAGCACCAAGAGACCCAGTACTTC
TRBJ2-7 TRBV18 15 - - CASSPGGPDLNEQYF TGTGCCAGCTCACCGGGCGGGCCAGATCTTAACGAGCAGTACTTC
TRBJ2-7 TRBV18 14 TRBD2 - CASSQGTSSYEQYF TGTGCCAGCTCCCAGGGGACTAGCTCCTACGAGCAGTACTTC
TRBJ2-7 TRBV6-6 14 - - CASSVPGHSYEQYF TGTGCCAGCAGTGTACCGGGACACTCGTACGAGCAGTACTTC
TRBJ2-3 TRBV5-4 17 TRBD2 - CASSWTSGRAATDTQYF TGTGCCAGCAGCTGGACTAGCGGGAGGGCCGCGACAGATACGCAGTATTTT
TRBJ1-2 TRBV5-5 17 TRBD1 - CASSFSRARQGKDGYTF TGTGCCAGCAGCTTCAGTCGTGCGAGACAGGGGAAGGATGGCTACACCTTC
TRBJ2-7 TRBV5-1 14 TRBD2 - CASSSVAGTYEQYF TGCGCCAGCAGCTCAGTAGCGGGGACCTACGAGCAGTACTTC
TRBJ2-2 TRBV6-5 15 TRBD1 few CASTLGQTNTGELFF TGTGCCAGCACCCTGGGACAGACTAACACCGGGGAGCTGTTTTTT
TRBJ2-1 TRBV29-1 17 TRBD2 - CSVAGTSGRPTYNEQFF TGCAGCGTCGCCGGGACTAGCGGGAGGCCAACTTACAATGAGCAGTTCTTC
TRBJ1-4 TRBV27 15 TRBD1 - CASSLGDRGVEKLFF TGTGCCAGCAGTCTGGGGGACAGGGGGGTTGAAAAACTGTTTTTT
TRBJ1-2 TRBV5-4 14 - - CASSFGRANYGYTF TGTGCCAGCAGCTTTGGGAGGGCCAACTATGGCTACACCTTC
TRBJ1-6 TRBV5-1 16 TRBD1 - CASSRTGSSLGSPLHF TGCGCCAGCAGCCGGACAGGGTCGAGCTTGGGTTCACCCCTCCACTTT
TRBJ2-3 TRBV15 16 - - CATSPREAALTDTQYF TGTGCCACCAGCCCCAGGGAAGCCGCCCTCACAGATACGCAGTATTTT
TRBJ1-4 TRBV19 15 TRBD1 - CASSTPGQGKEKLFF TGTGCCAGTAGTACCCCCGGACAGGGAAAAGAAAAACTGTTTTTT
TRBJ2-7 TRBV10-1 15 TRBD1 few CASSDPTGARSEQYF TGCGCCAGCAGTGACCCAACAGGGGCAAGGAGCGAGCAGTACTTC
TRBJ2-6 TRBV5-1 18 TRBD1 - CASSLDDRGVSGANVLTF TGCGCCAGCAGCTTGGACGACAGGGGGGTCTCTGGGGCCAACGTCCTGACTTTC
TRBJ1-5 TRBV7-9 14 - - CASSLGSDYQPQHF TGTGCCAGCAGCTTAGGGTCAGACTATCAGCCCCAGCATTTT
TRBJ1-5 TRBV28 15 TRBD1 - CASSPGQGSNQPQHF TGTGCCAGCAGCCCAGGACAGGGAAGCAATCAGCCCCAGCATTTT
TRBJ1-4 TRBV5-6 15 TRBD1 - CASSLEGGANEKLFF TGTGCCAGCAGCTTGGAAGGGGGCGCGAATGAAAAACTGTTTTTT
TRBJ2-3 TRBV7-3 16 TRBD2 - CASSAGASGSTDTQYF TGTGCCAGCAGCGCCGGGGCTAGCGGAAGCACAGATACGCAGTATTTT
TRBJ2-5 TRBV7-9 13 - once CASSLAGGVAQYF TGTGCCAGCAGCTTAGCAGGGGGGGTTGCCCAGTACTTC
TRBJ1-1 TRBV9 15 - - CASSPQTTLNTEAFF TGTGCCAGCAGCCCCCAGACAACTTTGAACACTGAAGCTTTCTTT
TRBJ2-7 TRBV7-2 12 - - CASSPTVYEQYF TGTGCCAGCAGCCCGACTGTCTACGAGCAGTACTTC
TRBJ2-5 TRBV10-3 16 TRBD1 - CAISESGQGRRETQYF TGTGCCATCAGTGAATCCGGACAGGGTAGGAGAGAGACCCAGTACTTC
TRBJ2-7 TRBV5-4 14 - - CASSLGQGRNEQYF TGTGCCAGCAGCTTGGGGCAGGGGCGGAACGAGCAGTACTTC
TRBJ2-4 TRBV10-3 16 TRBD2 - CAISESGREAKDIQYF TGTGCCATCAGTGAGTCGGGGCGGGAGGCCAAGGACATTCAGTACTTC
TRBJ2-3 TRBV5-8 12 - - CASSWSGDTQYF TGTGCCAGCAGCTGGTCAGGGGATACGCAGTATTTT
TRBJ2-1 TRBV9 16 TRBD2 few CASSPSGSGAYNEQFF TGTGCCAGCAGTCCTAGCGGGAGCGGGGCCTACAATGAGCAGTTCTTC
TRBJ1-4 TRBV5-4 17 - - CASTRREALAAEEKLFF TGTGCCAGCACCCGTCGGGAAGCCCTGGCGGCTGAAGAAAAACTGTTTTTT
TRBJ2-3 TRBV5-1 15 TRBD2 - CASTQGLAGADTQYF TGCGCCAGCACCCAGGGGCTAGCGGGGGCAGATACGCAGTATTTT
TRBJ1-1 TRBV19 14 - - CASRSGGRNTEAFF TGTGCCAGTAGGTCCGGGGGGCGGAACACTGAAGCTTTCTTT
TRBJ1-5 TRBV7-2 13 - once CASSTSSNQPQHF TGTGCCAGCAGCACTAGTTCCAATCAGCCCCAGCATTTT
TRBJ2-5 TRBV2 15 - - CASRTPRVARETQYF TGTGCCAGCAGGACCCCCAGGGTGGCGCGAGAGACCCAGTACTTC
TRBJ2-2 TRBV20-1 11 - - CSATGFGELFF TGCAGTGCTACAGGCTTCGGGGAGCTGTTTTTT
TRBJ2-3 TRBV7-9 14 - - CASSRTYSTDTQYF TGTGCCAGCAGCCGCACATACAGCACAGATACGCAGTATTTT
TRBJ1-5 TRBV28 14 - - CASSFLETNQPQHF TGTGCCAGCAGTTTTCTGGAGACCAATCAGCCCCAGCATTTT
TRBJ2-6 TRBV6-5 15 - - CASKQDRSGANVLTF TGTGCCAGCAAACAGGATCGATCTGGGGCCAACGTCCTGACTTTC
TRBJ1-6 TRBV5-4 16 - few CASSLGESSYNSPLHF TGTGCCAGCAGCTTGGGGGAGAGCTCCTATAATTCACCCCTCCACTTT
TRBJ2-7 TRBV2 12 - - CASKQSSYEQYF TGTGCCAGCAAACAAAGCTCCTACGAGCAGTACTTC
TRBJ1-2 TRBV28 13 TRBD1 few CASTMTGGGGYTF TGTGCCAGCACTATGACAGGGGGCGGGGGCTACACCTTC
TRBJ2-7 TRBV27 17 - - CASSLHAPGVADYEQYF TGTGCCAGCAGTTTGCATGCCCCGGGGGTAGCAGATTACGAGCAGTACTTC
TRBJ2-5 TRBV5-1 16 TRBD1 - CASSFSGTGGVETQYF TGCGCCAGCAGCTTCTCCGGGACAGGGGGCGTTGAGACCCAGTACTTC
TRBJ1-6 TRBV3-1/TRBV3-2 15 - - CASSQLAGGDSPLHF TGTGCCAGCAGCCAACTTGCTGGGGGGGATTCACCCCTCCACTTT
TRBJ2-1 TRBV6-5 16 TRBD1 - CASSYTGQGSSWGQFF TGTGCCAGCAGTTACACGGGACAGGGTTCAAGTTGGGGGCAGTTCTTC